This TCR beta chain was profiled in a study of blood T cell repertoires in COVID-19 (dated by TCRdb to about 2020). In terms of the full investigation: The collaborator samples originated in the United States, Italy and Spain and spanned the acute and convalescent phases of COVID-19. The prospective study material was composed of cDNA or gDNA derived from T cells, B-cell-depleted T cells, or PBMCs. The dataset comprised deeply sampled blood TCRbeta repertoires from subjects exposed to, actively infected with, or recovered from COVID-19. A freely available public database, intended as a resource for researchers studying the immune response to SARS-CoV-2, is where the repertoires were released. The samples were drawn from the first 160 participants of the ongoing ImmuneRACE study and from about 1,200 subjects provided by 6 global collaborators. Sample metadata almost always included a de-identified subject ID, COVID-19 status, age in years and sex. Where available, HLA class I and class II types were taken from metadata supplied by the sample provider and were not determined by assay-based typing. Findings and caveats that apply to the study as a whole: The quantity of clinical and demographic metadata differed by source and by participant and was supplied without curation.

Whole blood was collected in K2EDTA tubes by collaborating institutions according to the institutions' own protocols. Collaborator samples were shipped for TCRbeta analysis as frozen whole blood, isolated PBMCs, or DNA extracted from either sample type. TCRbeta CDR3 regions were amplified from genomic DNA by means of the immunoSEQ Assay, a bias-controlled multiplex PCR. In the authors' own workflow: The number of nucleated cells in each sample was estimated from the amplification of reference gene primers within the assay. Sequence reads were collapsed and filtered to measure the absolute abundance of every unique TCRbeta CDR3 rearrangement. For each sample, productive Simpson clonality was calculated as the square root of Simpson's diversity index across productive rearrangements. Imported from immuneACCESS, the table was reduced by TCRdb to in-frame sequences with V and J called. These copies leave out some clones; in studies compared against another copy, an unresolved V gene accounts for under half, and the cause of the remainder is not known. The V and J calls and clone size were taken over from that table, and D and trimming were inferred from the DNA. The sample table records 70,000 to 90,000 clones; 65% to 90% of these occur just once. The top ten clonotypes cover roughly 6.5% of the sample.

On this clone itself: Its antigen is currently not known. Within one base of it there is no much larger clone, and no base qualities were kept.

Per the germline V gene, SGHAT is the CDR1 and FQNNGV is the CDR2. V and J lose 0 bases and 8 bases, and a span of 8 bases separates them. Inclusive of the bounding cysteine and phenylalanine, the CDR3 is 13 residues long. Kept here is only the CDR3 DNA, which spans 39 bases and is read in frame from base 1. Recombination joined TRBV11-2 with TRBJ2-4; D gene: possibly TRBD2, on 6 matching bases. This sequence originates from a man aged 55-75 years with acute or convalescent COVID-19. Sequencing input: peripheral blood. In nucleotides, the sequence is TGTGCCAGCAGCTTAGATAGGAGGGACATTCAGTACTTC. Translation gives CASSLDRRDIQYF.